This T cell receptor beta chain derives from a study of early T cells in non-severe SARS-CoV-2 infection. Per the germline V gene, CDR1 is MNHEY and CDR2 is SMNVEV (reference sequence). The CDR3 covers 13 residues. V lost 6 bases to trimming and J lost 10 bases, with 16 bases between them. Unique molecular identifiers tagged individual cDNA molecules. TCRdb re-derived calls from the 5' RACE reads in MiXCR, one entry per CDR3 protein. Here the sample spans fewer than 65,000 distinct CDR3 sequences, approximately 13% being singletons. The chain uses TRBV27 and TRBJ2-1, with D tentatively TRBD2 (5 bases). The receptor was derived from an adult who was a healthcare worker with PCR-confirmed SARS-CoV-2 infection or an uninfected control (not recorded which). Sequences were obtained from whole blood. The CDR3 sequence: CASSTTYGGEQFF. The DNA of the CDR3 is TGTGCCAGCAGCACCACCTACGGCGGGGAGCAGTTCTTC.